Detailed here is one T cell receptor beta chain. This sample was taken from a study of T-cell reconstitution after alpha-beta-depleted transplantation in children. The CDR3 is 16 amino acids. Germline V gene lookup returns CDR1 SEHNR and CDR2 FQNEAQ (reference sequence). V was pared by 5 bases and J by 1 base, with 14 bases between. The TCRbeta library was prepared with unique molecular identifiers. TCRdb itself ran the PCR reads through MiXCR, one entry per CDR3 protein. Of 350,000 to 450,000 distinct CDR3 sequences listed, roughly 13% are singletons. The receptor comes from a human donor who donated a stem cell graft to a child with Fanconi anemia. This chain uses TRBV7-9 with TRBJ2-2; no firm D call. Sequenced here: PBMCs, sampled from the stem cell graft. The CDR3 sequence is CASSPQYNLNTGELFF. CDR3 coding DNA: TGTGCCAGCAGCCCTCAATACAACCTGAACACCGGGGAGCTGTTTTTT.